This T cell receptor (beta chain) was captured in a study of OX40 agonist ivuxolimab in advanced cancers. Sequencing was performed with immunoSEQ multiplex PCR; in TCRdb, only in-frame clones are kept and a portion is missing. The sample includes 15,000 or so clones, roughly 78% seen only once; the top ten take around a quarter. This clone is medium-sized within its sample. The antigen remains undetermined. General observations from the study: Compared with CD4+, CD8+ T cells on average had more expanded clones.

This clonotype was obtained from an adult with an advanced solid tumor such as melanoma, head and neck, liver or kidney cancer. The sample was CD4+ or CD8+ T cells sorted from blood, taken in a trial of the OX40 agonist ivuxolimab.

CDR3 DNA sequence: TGTGCCAGCAGCTTAGGACCGGGAGCGGGGGACTATGGCTACACCTTC. This gives the protein CASSLGPGAGDYGYTF. The chain carries TRBV11-2 and TRBJ1-2, with TRBD1 as a possible D gene (5 bases). Deletions cut 1 base from V and 3 bases from J, with 15 bases between. Germline V gene lookup returns CDR1 SGHAT and CDR2 FQNNGV. This CDR3 comprises 16 residues.